This is a list of T cell receptor beta chains from one sample in a study of blood T cell repertoires in COVID-19. Repertoires were generated with immunoSEQ multiplex PCR, while TCRdb's copy carries only in-frame clones and drops some. The sample carries around 250,000 clones, over 80% recorded once. The sequenced sample was PBMCs or T cells enriched from blood (not recorded which). The source of these receptors is a woman between 35 and 50 years old who had been exposed to COVID-19. Both conserved end residues are part of each CDR3. D genes are given only for firm matches. Clone size is shown for a subset of rows, as once, few, many or a class of expanded clone.

cdr3_length | clone_size | j_call | v_call | d_call | cdr3_nt | cdr3_aa
15 | NA | TRBJ2-4 | TRBV6-5 | NA | TGTGCCAGCACTTCACCGTCGGTAGCCAAAAACATTCAGTACTTC | CASTSPSVAKNIQYF
14 | NA | TRBJ2-7 | TRBV7-6 | TRBD1 | TGTGCCAGCACCCGACGGCAGGGGGCCTACGAGCAGTACTTC | CASTRRQGAYEQYF
16 | few | TRBJ1-1 | TRBV20-1 | NA | TGCAGTGCTAGTCAAGCCTTCGGGACATCTAACACTGAAGCTTTCTTT | CSASQAFGTSNTEAFF
14 | NA | TRBJ1-2 | TRBV30 | TRBD1 | TGTGCCTGGAGTGTTGGGACAGGGAATTATGGCTACACCTTC | CAWSVGTGNYGYTF
13 | NA | TRBJ2-3 | TRBV24-1 | TRBD2 | TGTGCCACCAGTGACTCCCTAGCGGTGCGTCGGTATTTT | CATSDSLAVRRYF
15 | NA | TRBJ2-5 | TRBV7-2 | TRBD2 | TGTGCCAGCAGCTCGCCGACTAGCGGGAGGGAGACCCAGTACTTC | CASSSPTSGRETQYF
16 | NA | TRBJ2-7 | TRBV7-2 | NA | TGTGCCAGCAGCCCGCGGGCCAGTTCACTCACCTACGAGCAGTACTTC | CASSPRASSLTYEQYF
16 | NA | TRBJ2-2 | TRBV4-3 | TRBD2 | TGCGCCAGCAGCCAAGTGGCGGGAGCGAACACCGGGGAGCTGTTTTTT | CASSQVAGANTGELFF
14 | NA | TRBJ1-1 | TRBV24-1 | NA | TGTGCCACCAGTGGGTCGGGGTGGAACACTGAAGCTTTCTTT | CATSGSGWNTEAFF
17 | NA | TRBJ1-2 | TRBV12-5 | NA | TGTGCTAGTGGTTTCCCGAGTGGGCAGGGTATCTCCTATGGCTACACCTTC | CASGFPSGQGISYGYTF
12 | NA | TRBJ1-6 | TRBV9 | NA | TGTGCCAGCAGCGTCAATAATTCACCCCTCCACTTT | CASSVNNSPLHF
14 | NA | TRBJ2-7 | TRBV28 | NA | TGTGCCAGCAGTTTGCAGGGTAGGTCCTACGAGCAGTACTTC | CASSLQGRSYEQYF
11 | NA | TRBJ1-1 | TRBV10-3 | NA | TGTGCCACTCAGGCGTCCACTGAAGCTTTCTTT | CATQASTEAFF
15 | NA | TRBJ2-2 | TRBV18 | TRBD1 | TGTGCCAGCTCACGCGACAGGGGGCAAGGCGGGGAGCTGTTTTTT | CASSRDRGQGGELFF
15 | few | TRBJ1-1 | TRBV7-9 | NA | TGTGCCAGCAGCCCGCAGACCCGAGGCGGCACTGAAGCTTTCTTT | CASSPQTRGGTEAFF
15 | NA | TRBJ1-2 | TRBV7-8 | TRBD1 | TGTGCCAGCAGCTTAGGCCTGGGACAGAACTATGGCTACACCTTC | CASSLGLGQNYGYTF
14 | NA | TRBJ2-3 | TRBV24-1 | NA | TGTGCCACCAGTGATCTGAGGATGACAGATACGCAGTATTTT | CATSDLRMTDTQYF
13 | NA | TRBJ1-6 | TRBV2 | NA | TGTGCCAGCAGTGACAGGGTCGGCTCACCCCTCCACTTT | CASSDRVGSPLHF
16 | once | TRBJ1-2 | TRBV5-1 | NA | TGCGCCAGCAGCTTGATGGCCTCCGATAATAACTATGGCTACACCTTC | CASSLMASDNNYGYTF
15 | NA | TRBJ2-1 | TRBV5-6 | TRBD1 | TGTGCCAGCAGCCCGGGGGGACAGGGAAGGAATGAGCAGTTCTTC | CASSPGGQGRNEQFF
14 | NA | TRBJ2-5 | TRBV7-6 | TRBD1 | TGTGCCAGCAGCTCGGACAGGGCGAAAGAGACCCAGTACTTC | CASSSDRAKETQYF
13 | NA | TRBJ1-1 | TRBV7-2 | NA | TGTGCCAGCAACAGCAGGATTACAGCCGAAGCTTTCTTT | CASNSRITAEAFF
13 | NA | TRBJ1-5 | TRBV10-1 | NA | TGCGCCAGGTGGCAGATCCGCAATCAGCCCCAGCATTTT | CARWQIRNQPQHF
11 | NA | TRBJ1-4 | TRBV12-3/TRBV12-4 | NA | TGTGCCAGCAGAGGGGCTGGAAAACTGTTTTTT | CASRGAGKLFF
14 | NA | TRBJ2-3 | TRBV4-3 | NA | TGCGCCAGCAGCCCTACAGTCCTCGGAGATACGCAGTATTTT | CASSPTVLGDTQYF
15 | NA | TRBJ1-1 | TRBV18 | NA | TGTGCCAGCTCAAAAATACCAGGAGGTGGGGATGAAGCTTTCTTT | CASSKIPGGGDEAFF
11 | NA | TRBJ2-4 | TRBV28 | TRBD2 | TGTGCCAGCGGGGTGGGGACTACGACAAACTTC | CASGVGTTTNF
14 | NA | TRBJ1-2 | TRBV19 | TRBD1 | TGTGCCAGTAGTACCCGGGACAGGGTTTATGGCTACACCTTC | CASSTRDRVYGYTF
14 | NA | TRBJ1-1 | TRBV5-1 | TRBD1 | TGCGCCAGCAGCGGGGACAGGTCGGTCACTGAAGCTTTCTTT | CASSGDRSVTEAFF
15 | NA | TRBJ2-7 | TRBV27 | NA | TGTGCCAGCAGTTTATCGACGGGGGGCACCTACGAGCAGTACTTC | CASSLSTGGTYEQYF
14 | NA | TRBJ1-5 | TRBV9 | NA | TGTGCCAGCAGCGTCGGTGATAGCAATCAGCCCCAGCATTTT | CASSVGDSNQPQHF
13 | NA | TRBJ1-2 | TRBV11-2 | TRBD1 | TGTGCCAGCAGCCGCGACAGGGACTATGGCTACACCTTC | CASSRDRDYGYTF
14 | NA | TRBJ1-3 | TRBV5-1 | TRBD1 | TGCGCCAGCAGCCAAGACAGGGCTGGAAACACCATATATTTT | CASSQDRAGNTIYF
13 | NA | TRBJ2-7 | TRBV12-3/TRBV12-4 | NA | TGTGCCAGCAGTTTCCGCCCACGGGGCGAGCAGTACTTC | CASSFRPRGEQYF
16 | few | TRBJ1-5 | TRBV5-8 | NA | TGTGCCAGCAGCTTGGTAGGGGTCATGTTCAATCAGCCCCAGCATTTT | CASSLVGVMFNQPQHF
15 | few | TRBJ1-1 | TRBV7-2 | NA | TGTGCCAGCAGCCACCCGGACATCATGAACACTGAAGCTTTCTTT | CASSHPDIMNTEAFF
17 | NA | TRBJ1-1 | TRBV6-1 | NA | TGTGCCAGCAGTGAAATGAGGGCAGCCAAGATGAACACTGAAGCTTTCTTT | CASSEMRAAKMNTEAFF
17 | NA | TRBJ1-5 | TRBV6-1 | TRBD1 | TGTGCCAGCAGTGAATGGGGACAGTTTGGTAGCAATCAGCCCCAGCATTTT | CASSEWGQFGSNQPQHF
14 | once | TRBJ1-1 | TRBV14 | TRBD1 | TGTGCCAGCAGCCAACGGACAGGGAACACTGAAGCTTTCTTT | CASSQRTGNTEAFF
14 | NA | TRBJ1-6 | TRBV7-9 | NA | TGTGCCAGCAGCTTATCCGGGAATAATTCACCCCTCCACTTT | CASSLSGNNSPLHF
15 | NA | TRBJ1-1 | TRBV4-3 | NA | TGCGCCAGCAGCCAAGCACTGTCGTTGAACACTGAAGCTTTCTTT | CASSQALSLNTEAFF
16 | NA | TRBJ2-1 | TRBV4-1 | TRBD2 | TGCGCCAGCAGCCAATTTCAACTAGCGGACGACAATGAGCAGTTCTTC | CASSQFQLADDNEQFF
15 | NA | TRBJ1-5 | TRBV6-5 | TRBD1 | TGTGCCAGCAGCCCCGGGACAGAGGGGAATCAGCCCCAGCATTTT | CASSPGTEGNQPQHF
14 | NA | TRBJ1-1 | TRBV7-9 | TRBD1 | TGTGCCAGCAGCTTAGGCCAGGGGGACACTGAAGCTTTCTTT | CASSLGQGDTEAFF
16 | NA | TRBJ2-2 | TRBV27 | TRBD2 | TGTGCCAGCAGTCCCAGGACTAGCGGGACCACCGGGGAGCTGTTTTTT | CASSPRTSGTTGELFF
16 | NA | TRBJ2-2 | TRBV7-2 | TRBD2 | TGTGCCAGCAGCCCTCTTCGGCGGGAGTGGGGCGGGGAGCTGTTTTTT | CASSPLRREWGGELFF
14 | once | TRBJ2-7 | TRBV28 | NA | TGTGCCAGCAGTTTCCCCGACATAGCCTACGAGCAGTACTTC | CASSFPDIAYEQYF
13 | NA | TRBJ1-4 | TRBV7-9 | TRBD1 | TGTGCCAGCCGGGACAGCAGTAATGAAAAACTGTTTTTT | CASRDSSNEKLFF
13 | NA | TRBJ2-5 | TRBV30 | NA | TGTGCCACTGAGGGTGAAGAACGGGAGACCCAGTACTTC | CATEGEERETQYF
14 | NA | TRBJ2-2 | TRBV7-2 | NA | TGTGCCAGCACCGATTTACAGGGCGCCGGGGAGCTGTTTTTT | CASTDLQGAGELFF
11 | NA | TRBJ1-4 | TRBV30 | NA | TGTGCCTGGGGAAACTTCGGGGGACTGTTTTTT | CAWGNFGGLFF
14 | NA | TRBJ1-4 | TRBV18 | TRBD1 | TGTGCCAGCTCACCGGGACAGGTTAATGAAAAACTGTTTTTT | CASSPGQVNEKLFF
15 | NA | TRBJ2-1 | TRBV7-8 | NA | TGTGCCAGCAGCTCCCCTTGGGCAGCCTACAATGAGCAGTTCTTC | CASSSPWAAYNEQFF
13 | NA | TRBJ2-2 | TRBV9 | NA | TGTGCCAGCAGCTTCGGTAACACCGGGGAGCTGTTTTTT | CASSFGNTGELFF
15 | once | TRBJ2-3 | TRBV9 | TRBD1 | TGTGCCAGCAGCGTAGAGGGGGCCGACACAGATACGCAGTATTTT | CASSVEGADTDTQYF
13 | NA | TRBJ2-1 | TRBV7-3 | TRBD2 | TGTGCCAGCAGCACGGGACTAGCCGATGAGCAGTTCTTC | CASSTGLADEQFF
12 | NA | TRBJ1-4 | TRBV25-1 | NA | TGTGCCAGCAGTGAAGCCGCTATGAAACTGTTTTTT | CASSEAAMKLFF
15 | once | TRBJ2-7 | TRBV28 | NA | TGTGCCAGCAGTTTAAAAGGAACAGGGTCCTACGAGCAGTACTTC | CASSLKGTGSYEQYF